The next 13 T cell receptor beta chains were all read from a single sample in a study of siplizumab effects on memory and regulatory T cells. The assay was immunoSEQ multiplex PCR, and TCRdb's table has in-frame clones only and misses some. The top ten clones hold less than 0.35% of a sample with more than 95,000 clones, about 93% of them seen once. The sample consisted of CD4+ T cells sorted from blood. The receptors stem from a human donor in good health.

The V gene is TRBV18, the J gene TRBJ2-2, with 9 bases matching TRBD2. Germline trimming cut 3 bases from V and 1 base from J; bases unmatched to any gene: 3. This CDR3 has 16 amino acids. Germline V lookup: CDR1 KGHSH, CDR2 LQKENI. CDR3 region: CASSPASGMNTGELFF. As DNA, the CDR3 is TGTGCCAGCTCACCGGCTAGCGGGATGAACACCGGGGAGCTGTTTTTT.

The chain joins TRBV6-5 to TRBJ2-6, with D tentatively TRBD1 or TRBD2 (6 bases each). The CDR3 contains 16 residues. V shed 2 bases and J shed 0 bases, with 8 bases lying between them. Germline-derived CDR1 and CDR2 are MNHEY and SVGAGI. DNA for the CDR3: TGTGCCAGCAGTTACGAGGGGGGCTCTGGGGCCAACGTCCTGACTTTC. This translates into CASSYEGGSGANVLTF.

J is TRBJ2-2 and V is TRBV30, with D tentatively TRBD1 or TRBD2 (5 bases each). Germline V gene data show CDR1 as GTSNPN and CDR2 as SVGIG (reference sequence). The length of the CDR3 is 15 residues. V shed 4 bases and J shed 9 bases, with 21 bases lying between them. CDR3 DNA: TGTGCCTGGAATTTCGAGGGGTCCCCCGGCCGGGAGCTGTTTTTT. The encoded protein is CAWNFEGSPGRELFF.

CDR3 protein: CASSPGQWGTGELFF. The CDR3 DNA reads TGTGCCAGCAGCCCCGGACAGTGGGGCACCGGGGAGCTGTTTTTT. The chain is built from TRBV7-9 and TRBJ2-2; D is possibly TRBD1 (6 bases). CDR1 is SEHNR, CDR2 FQNEAQ, per germline (reference sequence). Deletions cut 5 bases from V and 4 bases from J, with 14 bases between. The CDR3 is 15 amino acids.

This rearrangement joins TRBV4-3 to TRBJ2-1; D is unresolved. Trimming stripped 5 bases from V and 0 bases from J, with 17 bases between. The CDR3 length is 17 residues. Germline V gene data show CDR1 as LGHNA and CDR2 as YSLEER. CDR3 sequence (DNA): TGCGCCAGCAGCGCAACACCCGCACACCTCTCCTACAATGAGCAGTTCTTC. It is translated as CASSATPAHLSYNEQFF.

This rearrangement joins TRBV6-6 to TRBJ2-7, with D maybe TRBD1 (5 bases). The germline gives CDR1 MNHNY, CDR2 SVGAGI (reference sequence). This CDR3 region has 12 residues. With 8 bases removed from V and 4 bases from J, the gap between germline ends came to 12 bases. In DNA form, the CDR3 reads TGTGCCAGCGTGGGCAGGGCTTACGAGCAGTACTTC. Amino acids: CASVGRAYEQYF.

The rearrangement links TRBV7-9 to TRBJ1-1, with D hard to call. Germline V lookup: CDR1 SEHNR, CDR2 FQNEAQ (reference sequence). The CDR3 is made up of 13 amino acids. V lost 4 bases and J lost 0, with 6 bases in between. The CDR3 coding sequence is TGTGCCAGCAGCTCCGGGATGAACACTGAAGCTTTCTTT. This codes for CASSSGMNTEAFF.

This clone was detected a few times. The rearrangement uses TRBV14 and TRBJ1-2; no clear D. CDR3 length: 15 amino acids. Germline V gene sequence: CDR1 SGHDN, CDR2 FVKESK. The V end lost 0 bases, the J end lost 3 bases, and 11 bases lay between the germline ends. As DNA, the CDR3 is TGTGCCAGCAGCCAAGATCTAGGCGGGTACTATGGCTACACCTTC. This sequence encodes CASSQDLGGYYGYTF.

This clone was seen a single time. For the CDR3, the DNA is TGTGCCACCTTCTTCTTTGGCTACACCTTC. Translation gives CATFFFGYTF. The gene calls are TRBV6-1 and TRBJ1-2; D remains ambiguous. Trimming removed 10 bases at V and 7 bases at J, with 10 bases between. There are 10 residues in the CDR3. CDR1 is MNHNS and CDR2 is SASEGT in the germline V gene.

Here the CDR3 DNA reads TGTGCCAGCAGTTTAAATGGACAGATTAGGAACACTGAAGCTTTCTTT. Encoded protein: CASSLNGQIRNTEAFF. This chain uses TRBV27 with TRBJ1-1, with D tentatively TRBD1 (6 bases). V lost 2 bases and J lost 1, with 14 bases in between. This CDR3 region has 16 residues. Germline CDR1 reads MNHEY; CDR2 reads SMNVEV (reference sequence).

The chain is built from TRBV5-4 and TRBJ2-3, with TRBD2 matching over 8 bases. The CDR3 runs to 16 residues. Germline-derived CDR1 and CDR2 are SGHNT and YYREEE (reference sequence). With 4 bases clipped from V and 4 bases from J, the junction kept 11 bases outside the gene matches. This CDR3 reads CASSPAGTRGPDTQYF. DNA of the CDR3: TGTGCCAGCAGCCCCGCCGGGACTAGGGGACCAGATACGCAGTATTTT.

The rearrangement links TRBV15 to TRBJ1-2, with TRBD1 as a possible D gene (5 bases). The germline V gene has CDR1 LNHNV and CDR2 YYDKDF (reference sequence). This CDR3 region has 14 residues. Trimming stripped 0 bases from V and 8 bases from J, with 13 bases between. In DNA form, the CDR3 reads TGTGCCACCAGCAGAGATTCGGGGGTGAGCGGCTACACCTTC. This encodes CATSRDSGVSGYTF.

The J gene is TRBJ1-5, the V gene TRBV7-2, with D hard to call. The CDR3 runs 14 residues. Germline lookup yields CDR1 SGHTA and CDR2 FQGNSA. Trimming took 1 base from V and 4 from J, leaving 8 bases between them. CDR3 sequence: CASSLDRTNQPQHF. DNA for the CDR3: TGTGCCAGCAGCTTAGACAGAACAAATCAGCCCCAGCATTTT. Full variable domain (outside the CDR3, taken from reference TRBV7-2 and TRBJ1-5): GAGVSQSPSNKVTEKGKDVELRCDPISGHTALYWYRQSLGQGLEFLIYFQGNSAPDKSGLPSDRFSAERTGGSVSTLTIQRTQQEDSAVYLCASSLDRTNQPQHFGDGTRLSIL.